The rows below give T cell receptor beta chains drawn from one sample of a study of T cell repertoires in cytomegalovirus infection. Via MiXCR, TCRdb re-called the reads, giving one row per CDR3 protein. The sample contains over 200,000 distinct CDR3 sequences, about 13% of which appear only once. Sequencing was carried out using PBMCs. These receptors all stem from a human donor in good health (CMV status not recorded). Some clones in this sample may be carry-over from other donors' samples. The CDR3 runs from the conserved cysteine through the conserved F or W. A D gene is named only where the DNA matches it firmly. The size field is filled for only some rows; it gives once, few, many or a size class.

CDR3 DNA | CDR3 protein | J gene | clone size | V gene | D gene
TGTGCCACCAGCAGAGATCCTTGGGGGAGTGACACTGAAGCTTTCTTT | CATSRDPWGSDTEAFF | TRBJ1-1 | many | TRBV15 | .
TGCAGCGTCGACCGACTAGCGGGAAACCTCCGTGATGAGCAGTTCTTC | CSVDRLAGNLRDEQFF | TRBJ2-1 | many | TRBV29-1 | TRBD2
TGTGCCAGCAGCTCTGCTCGGAACCGGGGCACAGATACGCAGTATTTT | CASSSARNRGTDTQYF | TRBJ2-3 | . | TRBV11-2 | .
TGTGCCAGCAGCCAAAACCCAGGGGGCATTTGGACTGAAGCTTTCTTT | CASSQNPGGIWTEAFF | TRBJ1-1 | few | TRBV14 | TRBD1
TGTGCCAGCAGCTGGGGACAAACCTCTGGGGCCAACGTCCTGACTTTC | CASSWGQTSGANVLTF | TRBJ2-6 | many | TRBV7-9 | .
TGTGCCAGCAGTACGACAGGGACAGATGAGCAGTTCTTC | CASSTTGTDEQFF | TRBJ2-1 | many | TRBV7-9 | TRBD1
TGTGCCAGCAGCCTAGGCTACAGGGAATCAGAGACCCAGTACTTC | CASSLGYRESETQYF | TRBJ2-5 | . | TRBV7-9 | .
TGTGCCAGCAGTTACTCGCAGCTGTTGATGAACACTGAAGCTTTCTTT | CASSYSQLLMNTEAFF | TRBJ1-1 | few | TRBV6-2/TRBV6-3 | .
TGTGCCAGCAGGCCCGGGGGGAACACTGAAGCTTTCTTT | CASRPGGNTEAFF | TRBJ1-1 | . | TRBV6-2/TRBV6-3 | .
TGCAGTGCTACGACTGGGACACCTTATAGCAATCAGCCCCAGCATTTT | CSATTGTPYSNQPQHF | TRBJ1-5 | many | TRBV20-1 | .
TGTGCCAGCAGGCGAGACAGGGGGGACCCGGAGCAGTACTTC | CASRRDRGDPEQYF | TRBJ2-7 | . | TRBV5-4 | TRBD1
TGTGCCAGCAGCCATCCGAGACACAGGGTTGGGCTGTTTTTT | CASSHPRHRVGLFF | TRBJ2-2 | . | TRBV14 | .
TGTGCCAGCAGCTTTTATCCCGGGACAGGGGCGAACGGGGAGCTGTTTTTT | CASSFYPGTGANGELFF | TRBJ2-2 | . | TRBV7-2 | TRBD1
TGCAGTGCTAGAGTTCTAGCGGGAGTACCCTACGAGCAGTACTTC | CSARVLAGVPYEQYF | TRBJ2-7 | few | TRBV20-1 | TRBD2
TGCAGTGCTAGTAAGGGGGCTAGCAATGAGCAGTTCTTC | CSASKGASNEQFF | TRBJ2-1 | . | TRBV20-1 | TRBD1
TGTGCCAGCAGTGCCGGGACCAAGGGTGAGCAGTTCTTC | CASSAGTKGEQFF | TRBJ2-1 | few | TRBV7-3 | .
TGTGCCACCAGCACGGACAGGGGCCAAGAGACCCAGTACTTC | CATSTDRGQETQYF | TRBJ2-5 | . | TRBV15 | TRBD1
TGTGCCAGCAGGAAGGGGGGCAACTATGGCTACACCTTC | CASRKGGNYGYTF | TRBJ1-2 | . | TRBV7-6 | .
TGTGCCAGCAGCGTAGGCGGGTCTTTGAACACTGAAGCTTTCTTT | CASSVGGSLNTEAFF | TRBJ1-1 | . | TRBV9 | .
TGTGCCAGCAGCCCCCACTCGGTAGATACGCAGTATTTT | CASSPHSVDTQYF | TRBJ2-3 | many | TRBV7-9 | .
TGTGCCAGCAGCTCGAGTAGATCGGGGGAGACCCAGTACTTC | CASSSSRSGETQYF | TRBJ2-5 | many | TRBV7-2 | .
TGTGCCAGCTCACCCGGACAGGGGGTTAATGAAAAACTGTTTTTT | CASSPGQGVNEKLFF | TRBJ1-4 | . | TRBV18 | TRBD1
TGCAGTGCTAGAGATGTACAGGGCAACACCGGGGAGCTGTTTTTT | CSARDVQGNTGELFF | TRBJ2-2 | few | TRBV20-1 | .
TGTGCCAGCAGCCAAGATTCAGGGGCGGGGGCTGAAGCTTTCTTT | CASSQDSGAGAEAFF | TRBJ1-1 | . | TRBV14 | .
TGTGCCAGCAGTATGGCCGAGGCTAGCGGCCTCCTGGGTCGTCTGGAGCAGTACTTC | CASSMAEASGLLGRLEQYF | TRBJ2-7 | many | TRBV28 | TRBD2
TGTGCCAGCAGCCCACCTCTGGGAGGGTTGTACGAGCAGTACTTC | CASSPPLGGLYEQYF | TRBJ2-7 | many | TRBV7-6 | TRBD2
TGCGCCAGCCGCACGGGGGGATGGAACACCGGGGAGCTGTTTTTT | CASRTGGWNTGELFF | TRBJ2-2 | . | TRBV5-1 | TRBD2
TGTGCCAGCAGTTCCGGTCGAGGGGCGATGAGAAGCACTGAAGCTTTCTTT | CASSSGRGAMRSTEAFF | TRBJ1-1 | . | TRBV12-3/TRBV12-4 | .
TGCGCCAGCAGCTTCGAAGGGGGACAGAGTAATGAAAAACTGTTTTTT | CASSFEGGQSNEKLFF | TRBJ1-4 | . | TRBV5-1 | TRBD1
TGCAGCGTGTTGGGACAAAGCTACGAGCAGTACTTC | CSVLGQSYEQYF | TRBJ2-7 | few | TRBV29-1 | .
TGTGCCGCGGGTCAGAGGTACTTC | CAAGQRYF | TRBJ2-7 | . | TRBV27 | .
TGTGCCAGCAGTTTATCAGGGGGCCAAGGCAATCAGCCCCAGCATTTT | CASSLSGGQGNQPQHF | TRBJ1-5 | few | TRBV12-3/TRBV12-4 | TRBD1
TGCAGCGTTGAAGATCCGGGGGAGGGATTAGATACGCAGTATTTT | CSVEDPGEGLDTQYF | TRBJ2-3 | . | TRBV29-1 | TRBD2
TGTGCCAGCAGTAGACAATACGATCGGGCCAGCTCCTACAATGAGCAGTTCTTC | CASSRQYDRASSYNEQFF | TRBJ2-1 | . | TRBV6-4 | .
TGCGCCAGCAGCCACAAGATAGCTAGCGGGGACCAAGAGACCCAGTACTTC | CASSHKIASGDQETQYF | TRBJ2-5 | . | TRBV4-3 | TRBD2
TGTGCCAGCCGGGACACAGTCACTGAAGCTTTCTTT | CASRDTVTEAFF | TRBJ1-1 | . | TRBV25-1 | .
TGCAGCGTTGTAGCGGGGTATGGTCAGCCCCAGCATTTT | CSVVAGYGQPQHF | TRBJ1-5 | few | TRBV29-1 | .
TGTGCCAGCAGCTGGACAGATCAAGAGACCCAGTACTTC | CASSWTDQETQYF | TRBJ2-5 | few | TRBV7-7 | .
TGCGCCAGCAGCTCTCAACCAGGGCGGGACACTGAAGCTTTCTTT | CASSSQPGRDTEAFF | TRBJ1-1 | few | TRBV5-1 | .
TGTGCCAGCAACCCGTCGGGCAGGGGGTTTAACACTGAAGCTTTCTTT | CASNPSGRGFNTEAFF | TRBJ1-1 | many | TRBV7-9 | TRBD1
TGTGCCAGCAGCCCAGCCAGGGGTGAGGGCGCAGATACGCAGTATTTT | CASSPARGEGADTQYF | TRBJ2-3 | . | TRBV5-5 | .
TGTGCCAGCAGTTTCGGGGCCACAGATACGCAGTATTTT | CASSFGATDTQYF | TRBJ2-3 | many | TRBV12-3/TRBV12-4 | .
TGCAGTGCTAGCGGGGGATGGATCTATGAGCAGTTCTTC | CSASGGWIYEQFF | TRBJ2-1 | . | TRBV20-1 | .
TGTGCCAGCAGCCCGAGGGACAGTGGGACTGAAGCTTTCTTT | CASSPRDSGTEAFF | TRBJ1-1 | many | TRBV14 | TRBD1
TGTGCCAGCAGCCAAGAACAGGGTAGAAACACCATATATTTT | CASSQEQGRNTIYF | TRBJ1-3 | few | TRBV14 | .
TGTGCCAGCAGTTATACCGGGACAGCGTCCTACGAGCAGTACTTC | CASSYTGTASYEQYF | TRBJ2-7 | . | TRBV6-2/TRBV6-3 | TRBD1
TGCAGCGTTGGGGTTGGAGGAGAAAAACTGTTTTTT | CSVGVGGEKLFF | TRBJ1-4 | few | TRBV29-1 | .
TGCGCCAGCAGAAAGGACCATTACAATGAGCAGTTCTTC | CASRKDHYNEQFF | TRBJ2-1 | few | TRBV5-1 | .
TGTGCCAGCAGCGTCTCGGTGGACTATGGCTACACCTTC | CASSVSVDYGYTF | TRBJ1-2 | few | TRBV9 | .
TGCGCCAGCTCACAAGTGGGCACTTTCTCCTACAATGAGCAGTTCTTC | CASSQVGTFSYNEQFF | TRBJ2-1 | few | TRBV4-1 | .